Listed here is a single TCR beta chain. No antigen is known for it. A read error may be the cause here, since a much bigger clone is one base away. The data were obtained in a study of prognosis after radiotherapy for stage I lung cancer. The overall study: Roughly 5 patients had oligometastatic NSCLC after surgical resection of the primary tumor, and 13 to 15 had newly diagnosed primary stage I lung tumors. SBRT radiotherapy comprised 3 to 5 fractions at a biologically effective dose of at least 100 Gy. Regarding the study as a whole: It is unknown whether the expanded TCR clones recognize the tumor.

CDR3 length: 15 residues. Germline CDR1 and CDR2: LGHNA and YNFKEQ. With two-round multiplex PCR, TCR beta CDR3 sequences were amplified from genomic DNA. Amplification during the initial PCR round employed primers specific to each TRBV and TRBJ gene. TCRdb itself ran the multiplex PCR reads through MiXCR, one entry per CDR3 protein. Counted here are about 31,000 distinct CDR3 sequences, 32% occurring once; the ten biggest clones make up 30% to 40%. The sequence was obtained from a donor over 45 with non-small cell lung cancer. Source: PBMCs, taken before or after stereotactic body radiation therapy (not recorded which). The chain recombines TRBV4-2 with TRBJ2-5, with 8 bases identical to TRBD1. The J call may not be correct, given that the DNA end is closer to TRBJ2-7. In nucleotides, the CDR3 is TGTGCCAGCATCCAAGAAGGACAGGGACTCTACGAGCAGTACTTC. It translates to CASIQEGQGLYEQYF.